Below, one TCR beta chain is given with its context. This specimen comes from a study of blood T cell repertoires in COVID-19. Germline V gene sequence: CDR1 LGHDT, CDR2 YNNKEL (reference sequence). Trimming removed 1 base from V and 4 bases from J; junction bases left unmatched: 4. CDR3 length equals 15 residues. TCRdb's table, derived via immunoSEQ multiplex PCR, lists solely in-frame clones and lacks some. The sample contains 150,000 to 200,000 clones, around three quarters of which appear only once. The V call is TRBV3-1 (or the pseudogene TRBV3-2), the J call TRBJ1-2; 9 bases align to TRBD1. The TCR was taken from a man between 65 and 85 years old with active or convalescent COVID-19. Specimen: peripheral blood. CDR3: CASSQGVGQGYGYTF. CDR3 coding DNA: TGTGCCAGCAGCCAAGGTGTGGGACAGGGCTATGGCTACACCTTC.